What follows are 27 T cell receptor beta chains derived from one specimen sequenced in a study of blood T cell repertoires in COVID-19. The assay was immunoSEQ multiplex PCR, and TCRdb's table has in-frame clones only and misses some. This table has over 150,000 clones, around 87% appearing once. The sample consisted of peripheral blood. The receptor source for this set is a man aged 60 to 75 with COVID-19, enrolled during active disease.

The chain couples TRBV7-9 to TRBJ1-5, with D maybe TRBD1 (5 bases). V was shortened by 3 bases and J by 2 bases, with 8 bases between the two germline ends. Germline lookup yields CDR1 SEHNR and CDR2 FQNEAQ (reference sequence). The CDR3 consists of 14 residues. As DNA, the CDR3 is TGTGCCAGCAGCTTGACAGTTGGCAATCAGCCCCAGCATTTT. Protein sequence: CASSLTVGNQPQHF.

This chain connects TRBV5-6 to TRBJ2-3; D unclear. CDR3 length equals 16 residues. The V end was cut by 5 bases, the J end by 1 base, with 17 bases between. Germline V gene lookup returns CDR1 SGHDT and CDR2 YYEEEE. CDR3 sequence reads: CASSLGGRPGTDTQYF. DNA for the CDR3: TGTGCCAGCAGTCTGGGTGGCAGGCCTGGCACAGATACGCAGTATTTT.

V is TRBV7-2 and J is TRBJ2-1; 9 positions agree with TRBD2. This CDR3 is 19 amino acids long. The germline V gene has CDR1 SGHTA and CDR2 FQGNSA. V gave up 5 bases and J gave up 6 bases; unmatched junction bases: 20. The CDR3 coding sequence is TGTGCCAGCAGCCCCGCCCCCGGAGCCACCGGGACTAGCAGCAATGAGCAGTTCTTC. The encoded protein is CASSPAPGATGTSSNEQFF.

V and J are TRBV19 and TRBJ1-2; D is ambiguous. The germline CDR1 and CDR2 sequences are LNHDA and SQIVND (reference sequence). The CDR3 sequence is 15 residues long. The V and J ends lost 6 bases and 4 bases respectively, with 18 bases between them. CDR3 region: CASRTTDTSLYGYTF. DNA for the CDR3: TGTGCCAGTAGGACCACCGACACCTCACTCTATGGCTACACCTTC.

This clone was found once. The J gene is TRBJ2-1, the V gene TRBV2, with D possibly being TRBD2 (5 bases). With 6 bases removed from V and 8 bases from J, the gap between germline ends came to 14 bases. CDR3 length: 13 amino acids. CDR1 is SNHLY and CDR2 is FYNNEI in the germline V gene. The CDR3 nucleotides read TGTGCCAGCAGCCCTGCGGAGGTCTATGAGCAGTTCTTC. It codes for CASSPAEVYEQFF.

This clone was counted once. This rearrangement joins TRBV28 to TRBJ1-2, with a tentative D call TRBD1 (6 bases). Germline loops: CDR1 MDHEN, CDR2 SYDVKM. The CDR3 contains 12 residues. Trimming left V 3 bases short and J 6 bases short, with 8 bases between. CDR3 amino acids: CASSLAGDGYTF. The DNA for the CDR3 is TGTGCCAGCAGTTTGGCAGGGGATGGCTACACCTTC.

The chain has TRBV18 and TRBJ1-1; no definite D call. The CDR3 is made up of 15 amino acids. Germline values: CDR1 KGHSH, CDR2 LQKENI. V was clipped by 2 bases and J by 0 bases, with 10 bases between them. Written as DNA, the CDR3 is TGTGCCAGCTCACCATCGGGAGGTGTGAACACTGAAGCTTTCTTT. It is translated as CASSPSGGVNTEAFF.

The chain links TRBV19 to TRBJ1-3; D is ambiguous. The CDR3 totals 14 residues. Trimming removed 3 bases at V and 1 base at J, with 7 bases between. Germline values: CDR1 LNHDA, CDR2 SQIVND (reference sequence). For the CDR3, the DNA is TGTGCCAGTAGTATCGGGGTTTCTGGAAACACCATATATTTT. Its protein is CASSIGVSGNTIYF. The variable domain in full, with the rest retrieved from reference TRBV19 and TRBJ1-3, is DGGITQSPKYLFRKEGQNVTLSCEQNLNHDAMYWYRQDPGQGLRLIYYSQIVNDFQKGDIAEGYSVSREKKESFPLTVTSAQKNPTAFYLCASSIGVSGNTIYFGEGSWLTVV.

This sequence joins TRBV18 and TRBJ2-1; 9 bases are shared with TRBD2. From germline, CDR1 is KGHSH and CDR2 LQKENI. V lost 1 base, J lost 7 bases, and 8 bases stayed unmatched. The CDR3 covers 16 residues. CDR3 sequence reads: CASSPLSGSFPNEQFF. The CDR3 DNA sequence: TGTGCCAGCTCACCACTTAGCGGGAGTTTCCCTAATGAGCAGTTCTTC. The full variable domain, completed using reference TRBV18 and TRBJ2-1, is NAGVMQNPRHLVRRRGQEARLRCSPMKGHSHVYWYRQLPEEGLKFMVYLQKENIIDESGMPKERFSAEFPKEGPSILRIQQVVRGDSAAYFCASSPLSGSFPNEQFFGPGTRLTVL.

The chain links TRBV6-2 or TRBV6-3 to TRBJ2-3, with 9 bases matching TRBD1. V gave up 4 bases and J gave up 4 bases; unmatched junction bases: 6. Germline V CDR1 and CDR2: MNHEY, SVGEGT. The CDR3 extends over 15 amino acids. The CDR3 DNA sequence: TGTGCCAGCAGTTCCTTCGGACAGGGGCCAGATACGCAGTATTTT. Amino acid sequence: CASSSFGQGPDTQYF.

This rearrangement joins TRBV21-1 to TRBJ1-2; the DNA was not compared with TRBD1, the D call given in the table. TRBV21-1 is described as a pseudogene. This CDR3 contains 17 residues. The CDR3 sequence: CASSKVLGDRGIDGYTF. In DNA form, the CDR3 reads TGTGCCAGCAGCAAAGTTTTAGGGGACAGGGGTATAGATGGCTACACCTTC.

CDR3 nucleotide sequence: TGTGCCTGGAGTTCTGGGCTAGCGAGGGGAAACACCATATATTTT. Translated, it gives CAWSSGLARGNTIYF. The rearrangement links TRBV30 to TRBJ1-3; D is unresolved. The CDR3 consists of 15 residues. Germline values: CDR1 GTSNPN, CDR2 SVGIG (reference sequence). With 2 bases removed from V and 4 bases from J, the gap between germline ends came to 15 bases.

The CDR3, as DNA: TGTGCCAGCAGTCCTGGGGGGACGGGGAGAAGGTACACTGAAGCTTTCTTT. This codes for CASSPGGTGRRYTEAFF. This chain connects TRBV28 to TRBJ1-1; D is perhaps TRBD1 (5 bases). This CDR3 comprises 17 residues. CDR1 MDHEN and CDR2 SYDVKM come from the germline V gene. V was pared by 5 bases and J by 3 bases, with 22 bases between.

V is TRBV3-1 (or the pseudogene TRBV3-2) and J is TRBJ2-1, with 9 nucleotides matching TRBD1. The J segment lost 4 bases and the V segment lost 5 bases, leaving 6 bases of the junction unmatched. The CDR3 runs to 15 residues. Germline CDR1 and CDR2: LGHDT and YNNKEL (reference sequence). DNA of the CDR3: TGTGCCAGCAGCTACCGGGACAGGGTGTACAATGAGCAGTTCTTC. It yields the protein CASSYRDRVYNEQFF.

V and J are TRBV9 and TRBJ2-3; TRBD2 is a possible D gene (5 bases). V was pared by 2 bases and J by 4 bases, with 11 bases between. Germline V gives CDR1 SGDLS, CDR2 YYNGEE. The CDR3 contains 14 residues. The DNA for the CDR3 is TGTGCCAGCAGCGTGAATCCTAGCCCAGATACGCAGTATTTT. This sequence encodes CASSVNPSPDTQYF. The whole variable domain, filled in from reference TRBV9 and TRBJ2-3, reads DSGVTQTPKHLITATGQRVTLRCSPRSGDLSVYWYQQSLDQGLQFLIQYYNGEERAKGNILERFSAQQFPDLHSELNLSSLELGDSALYFCASSVNPSPDTQYFGPGTRLTVL.

The chain carries TRBV9 and TRBJ2-2, with 7 positions matching TRBD2. V dropped 0 bases and J dropped 1; count of bases not matched to a gene: 6. Germline CDR1 reads SGDLS; CDR2 reads YYNGEE. CDR3 length equals 17 residues. CDR3 bases: TGTGCCAGCAGCGTAGTTCCTAGCGGCTTGAACACCGGGGAGCTGTTTTTT. Translation gives CASSVVPSGLNTGELFF.

The genes are TRBV30 and TRBJ1-2; D uncertain. The CDR3 sequence is 13 residues long. Germline CDR1 is GTSNPN and CDR2 is SVGIG (reference sequence). With 2 bases removed from V and 4 bases from J, the gap between germline ends came to 11 bases. The CDR3 region is CAWSTAAGYGYTF. The CDR3 bases are TGTGCCTGGAGTACGGCGGCCGGCTATGGCTACACCTTC.

V and J are TRBV7-9 and TRBJ1-5; no firm D call. Trimming took off 5 bases at V and 4 bases at J, with 6 bases between the two ends. Germline V gene lookup returns CDR1 SEHNR and CDR2 FQNEAQ (reference sequence). The CDR3 length is 12 residues. The CDR3 protein is CASSLPNQPQHF. The CDR3 nucleotides read TGTGCCAGCAGCCTTCCTAATCAGCCCCAGCATTTT.

This chain connects TRBV7-3 to TRBJ2-2; 7 bases map to TRBD2. The CDR3 is 19 residues long. The germline gives CDR1 SGHTA, CDR2 FQGTGA. V trimming: 5 bases; J trimming: 0 bases; junction bases outside the gene matches: 15. The CDR3, as DNA: TGTGCCAGCAGCCCCCGAATAGCGGGTAGGATTACGAACACCGGGGAGCTGTTTTTT. Protein: CASSPRIAGRITNTGELFF.

CDR3 sequence reads: CASSPSGTVKNIQYF. The CDR3 DNA follows: TGTGCCAGCAGCCCCTCCGGGACAGTCAAAAACATTCAGTACTTC. The rearrangement joins TRBV5-8 to TRBJ2-4, with 7 bases fitting TRBD1. There are 15 residues in the CDR3. Trimming cost V 4 bases and J 3 bases; bases outside gene matches: 7. In germline, CDR1 is SGHTS, CDR2 YDEGEE.

This clone showed up just once. This chain connects TRBV7-2 to TRBJ1-6, with 9 bases aligning to TRBD1. The ends lost 5 bases at V and 6 bases at J; junction bases unmatched: 8. The CDR3 has 16 residues. CDR1 and CDR2 from the germline V gene are SGHTA and FQGNSA. This CDR3 reads CASSPQTGGINSPLHF. For the CDR3, the DNA is TGTGCCAGCAGCCCACAGACAGGGGGGATTAATTCACCCCTCCACTTT.

The rearrangement uses TRBV12-2 and TRBJ2-7; the table's TRBD1 call for D was not verified on the DNA. TRBV12-2 is classified as a pseudogene. The CDR3 contains 17 residues. CDR3 loop: CASRPRTRVLRPYEQYF. CDR3 DNA sequence: TGTGCAAGTCGCCCCCGGACAAGGGTATTGCGCCCCTACGAGCAGTACTTC.

This chain uses TRBV6-5 with TRBJ1-3; 11 nucleotides match TRBD1. Unmatched junction bases numbered 3, after V lost 7 bases and J lost 7 bases. The CDR3 loop spans 13 amino acids. The germline V gene has CDR1 MNHEY and CDR2 SVGAGI. The CDR3 sequence is CASKGQGVNTIYF. Here the CDR3 DNA reads TGTGCCAGCAAGGGACAGGGGGTCAACACCATATATTTT.

The CDR3 coding sequence is TGTGCCAGCAGTGACAGGGGGCGGCACAACTACGAGCAGTACTTC. Its protein is CASSDRGRHNYEQYF. The chain carries TRBV6-1 and TRBJ2-7; 8 bases line up with TRBD1. V was clipped by 3 bases and J by 3 bases; unmatched bases: 7. The germline CDR1 and CDR2 sequences are MNHNS and SASEGT. The CDR3 is made up of 15 amino acids.

This chain joins TRBV27 and TRBJ1-3, with 9 bases aligning to TRBD1. This CDR3 has 14 amino acids. Germline assignment: CDR1 MNHEY and CDR2 SMNVEV (reference sequence). Unmatched junction bases numbered 6, after V lost 5 bases and J lost 7 bases. The CDR3 DNA sequence: TGTGCCAGCAGTCGGACCGGACAGGGGAACACCATATATTTT. It is translated as CASSRTGQGNTIYF.

CDR3 sequence (DNA): TGTGCCAGTCAGGGAGGACCAGGGGGGTTGTTGAGGAACACTGAAGCTTTCTTT. The encoded protein is CASQGGPGGLLRNTEAFF. This chain connects TRBV19 to TRBJ1-1, with 7 positions matching TRBD1. The CDR3 extends over 18 amino acids. The germline gives CDR1 LNHDA, CDR2 SQIVND (reference sequence). Germline trimming cut 8 bases from V and 1 base from J; bases unmatched to any gene: 19.

The rearrangement links TRBV11-2 to TRBJ2-2; 7 bases map to TRBD1. Germline values: CDR1 SGHAT, CDR2 FQNNGV. This CDR3 is 14 amino acids long. V dropped 5 bases and J dropped 4; count of bases not matched to a gene: 4. The CDR3 loop is CASSQGVGTGELFF. In DNA form, the CDR3 reads TGTGCCAGCAGCCAGGGGGTGGGCACCGGGGAGCTGTTTTTT.